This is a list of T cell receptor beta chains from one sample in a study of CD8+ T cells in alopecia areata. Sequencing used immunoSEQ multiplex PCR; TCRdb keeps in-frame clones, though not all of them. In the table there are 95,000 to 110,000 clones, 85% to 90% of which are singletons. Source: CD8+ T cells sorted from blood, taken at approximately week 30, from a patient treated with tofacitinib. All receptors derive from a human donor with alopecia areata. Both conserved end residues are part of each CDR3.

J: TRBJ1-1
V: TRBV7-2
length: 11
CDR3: CASSAGHRAFF

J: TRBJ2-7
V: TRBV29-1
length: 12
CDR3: CSVLGLVSEQYF

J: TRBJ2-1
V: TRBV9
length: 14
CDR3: CASSGRRGSSEQFF

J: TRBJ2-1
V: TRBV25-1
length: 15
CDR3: CASSEAGGPYNEQFF

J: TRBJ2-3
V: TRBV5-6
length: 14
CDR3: CASSLGAATDTQYF

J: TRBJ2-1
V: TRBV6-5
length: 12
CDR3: CASTDGGNEQFF

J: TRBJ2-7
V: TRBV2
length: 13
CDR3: CASTGGQFYEQYF

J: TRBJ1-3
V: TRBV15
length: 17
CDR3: CATSRDVAGVAGNTIYF

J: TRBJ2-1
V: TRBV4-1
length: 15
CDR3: CASSLTTSGEYEQFF

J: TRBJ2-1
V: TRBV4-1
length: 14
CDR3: CASSTPGIHNEQFF

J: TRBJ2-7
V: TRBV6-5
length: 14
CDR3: CASSYKSEHYEQYF

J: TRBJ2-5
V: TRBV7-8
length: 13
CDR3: CASSDGLQETQYF

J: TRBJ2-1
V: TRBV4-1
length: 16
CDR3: CASSQLSGGPSNEQFF

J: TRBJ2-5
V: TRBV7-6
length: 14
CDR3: CASSTLGGQETQYF

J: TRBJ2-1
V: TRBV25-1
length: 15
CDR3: CASGGLAGGNNEQFF

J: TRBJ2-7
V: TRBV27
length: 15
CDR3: CASSITSDYYYEQYF